Listed here are 28 T cell receptor beta chains from one sample, sequenced in a study of T cell repertoires in cytomegalovirus infection. MiXCR, applied by TCRdb to the reads, yields one record per CDR3 protein. The sample lists almost 550,000 distinct CDR3 sequences, approximately 15% occurring once. Sequencing used CD8+ T cells from PBMCs. These receptors came from a human donor in good health (CMV status not recorded). Some clones in this sample may be carry-over from other donors' samples.

As regards this clonotype: A single base separates this from a much larger clone, so it may be a read error. This chain uses TRBV10-2 with TRBJ2-1; 11 bases map to TRBD2. Germline V gives CDR1 WSHSY, CDR2 SAAADI. The CDR3 spans 16 residues. This chain's CDR3 is CASSPQLAGGLNEKFF. Here the CDR3 DNA reads TGCGCCAGCAGTCCTCAGTTAGCGGGGGGGCTTAATGAGAAGTTCTTC.

This clonotype was picked up many times. The chain joins TRBV27 to TRBJ2-3, with a tentative D call TRBD1 (5 bases). CDR1 MNHEY and CDR2 SMNVEV come from the germline V gene (reference sequence). This CDR3 has 22 residues. Between the trimmed V and J ends, which lost 4 bases and 0 bases, there was a span of 32 bases. Here the CDR3 DNA reads TGTGCCAGCAGTTCGTTGGCCCCAGAAGGGGCTAACAGTCAATCTAGCACAGATACGCAGTATTTT. Translation: CASSSLAPEGANSQSSTDTQYF.

This clonotype was picked up many times. The CDR3 sequence: CASSLNRGNEQYF. The CDR3 nucleotides are TGTGCCAGCAGCTTGAACCGGGGCAACGAGCAGTACTTC. The chain couples TRBV7-2 to TRBJ2-7, with D perhaps TRBD1 or TRBD2 (5 bases each). CDR3 length: 13 amino acids. V lost 3 bases and J lost 5, with 11 bases in between. The V gene's germline CDR1 is SGHTA and CDR2 FQGNSA. Looking up the rest from reference TRBV7-2 and TRBJ2-7 gives the full variable domain: GAGVSQSPSNKVTEKGKDVELRCDPISGHTALYWYRQSLGQGLEFLIYFQGNSAPDKSGLPSDRFSAERTGGSVSTLTIQRTQQEDSAVYLCASSLNRGNEQYFGPGTRLTVT.

CDR3: CASGLALGPRAKNIQYF. In DNA form, the CDR3 reads TGTGCTAGTGGTTTGGCCCTAGGGCCCCGGGCCAAAAACATTCAGTACTTC. The gene calls are TRBV12-5 and TRBJ2-4; D unclear. Trimming removed 1 base at V and 1 base at J, with 14 bases between. Germline CDR1 reads LGHNT; CDR2 reads FRNRAP. This CDR3 region has 17 residues.

This clonotype has only a few counts. The genes are TRBV2 and TRBJ1-1; D ambiguous. This CDR3 is built from 9 residues. The V gene's germline CDR1 is SNHLY and CDR2 FYNNEI. Trimming cost V 8 bases and J 6 bases, with 4 bases left between them. CDR3 region: CASYPEAFF. As DNA, the CDR3 is TGTGCCAGCTACCCTGAAGCTTTCTTT. The variable domain in full, completed from reference TRBV2 and TRBJ1-1, reads EPEVTQTPSHQVTQMGQEVILRCVPISNHLYFYWYRQILGQKVEFLVSFYNNEISEKSEIFDDQFSVERPDGSNFTLKIRSTKLEDSAMYFCASYPEAFFGQGTRLTVV.

The J gene is TRBJ2-7, the V gene TRBV7-6, with a tentative D call TRBD1 (7 bases). The germline gives CDR1 SGHVS, CDR2 FNYEAQ. V lost 5 bases and J lost 2, with 13 bases in between. The CDR3 totals 14 residues. The CDR3 DNA follows: TGTGCCAGCAGCCGCGCGGGACAGACCTACGAGCAGTACTTC. Protein sequence: CASSRAGQTYEQYF.

This clonotype came up many times. The chain employs TRBV7-9 and TRBJ1-6, with a possible D match to TRBD1 (6 bases). This CDR3 has 17 residues. The germline V gene encodes CDR1 SEHNR and CDR2 FQNEAQ (reference sequence). Trimming took off 5 bases at V and 2 bases at J, with 16 bases between the two ends. The CDR3 DNA is TGTGCCAGCAGCGGGGGCACAGGGTTCACCTATAATTCACCCCTCCACTTT. Protein sequence: CASSGGTGFTYNSPLHF.

In this sample, this clonotype turned up a few times. The rearrangement links TRBV9 to TRBJ2-7; 8 nucleotides align to TRBD2. CDR3 length equals 15 residues. Germline-derived CDR1 and CDR2 are SGDLS and YYNGEE. The V and J ends lost 2 bases and 5 bases, in that order; junction bases with no gene match: 9. CDR3 DNA: TGTGCCAGCAGCGTGGGGCTCGGGAGGGATGACGAGCAGTACTTC. Its translation: CASSVGLGRDDEQYF.

There are a few counts of this clonotype. For the CDR3, the DNA is TGTGCCAGCAGCGTAAGCGGGGGACTTTACAATGAGCAGTTCTTC. Translation gives CASSVSGGLYNEQFF. The gene calls are TRBV9 and TRBJ2-1; 8 nucleotides line up with TRBD2. Trimming took 1 base from V and 4 from J; bases not matched to a gene: 4. The CDR3 runs to 15 residues. The germline gives CDR1 SGDLS, CDR2 YYNGEE.

The sample holds many counts of this clonotype. The chain carries TRBV6-6 and TRBJ2-1; TRBD2 aligns across 9 bases. With V trimmed by 2 bases and J by 7 bases, 6 bases remained unmatched. The V gene's germline CDR1 is MNHNY and CDR2 SVGAGI (reference sequence). This CDR3 is 15 amino acids long. This CDR3 is CASSYEREVINEQFF. CDR3 bases: TGTGCCAGCAGTTACGAGCGGGAGGTGATTAATGAGCAGTTCTTC.

The chain links TRBV5-1 to TRBJ1-1, with a tentative D call TRBD1 (5 bases). V was clipped by 0 bases and J by 0 bases, with 9 bases between them. Looked up from germline, CDR1 is SGHRS and CDR2 is YFSETQ. This CDR3 comprises 15 residues. The DNA for the CDR3 is TGCGCCAGCAGCTTGGGACAGTCCTTGAACACTGAAGCTTTCTTT. Residues: CASSLGQSLNTEAFF.

This clonotype has at least ten counts. The chain links TRBV7-9 to TRBJ2-5, with D tentatively TRBD2 (5 bases). Trimming left V 3 bases short and J 4 bases short, with 9 bases between. The CDR3 has 13 amino acids. Germline V CDR1 and CDR2: SEHNR, FQNEAQ (reference sequence). CDR3 sequence reads: CASSFTGIETQYF. In nucleotides, the CDR3 is TGTGCCAGCAGCTTTACGGGGATAGAGACCCAGTACTTC.

The table lists this clonotype with many counts. This chain uses TRBV12-3 or TRBV12-4 with TRBJ2-7; 11 nucleotides line up with TRBD1. There are 15 residues in the CDR3. V shed 1 base and J 3 bases; nucleotides not matched to a gene: 2. The CDR3 sequence is CASSLEDRGHYEQYF. DNA of the CDR3: TGTGCCAGCAGTTTAGAGGACAGGGGGCACTACGAGCAGTACTTC.

This rearrangement joins TRBV20-1 to TRBJ1-1; 8 bases fit TRBD1. Germline CDR1 and CDR2: DFQATT and SNEGSKA (reference sequence). With V trimmed by 3 bases and J by 6 bases, 21 bases remained unmatched. The CDR3 length is 18 residues. The CDR3 nucleotides read TGCAGTGCTAGGGACTTACAGGGGAACCGCGGACAGGGCCCTGAAGCTTTCTTT. The encoded protein is CSARDLQGNRGQGPEAFF.

The chain couples TRBV5-1 to TRBJ2-3; 8 bases line up with TRBD1. J lost 5 bases, V lost 5 bases, and 10 bases had no gene match. CDR3 length: 15 residues. Germline assignment: CDR1 SGHRS and CDR2 YFSETQ. The CDR3 DNA follows: TGCGCCAGCAGTGGGGCCAGGGGGCAGGGAGATACGCAGTATTTT. Its translation is CASSGARGQGDTQYF.

There are a few counts of this clonotype. CDR3 in DNA: TGCAGTGCTGAAGACCGAGCAACTAATGAAAAACTGTTTTTT. The encoded protein is CSAEDRATNEKLFF. V usage is TRBV20-1 and J usage is TRBJ1-4; D remains ambiguous. V shed 5 bases and J shed 0 bases, with 10 bases lying between them. The CDR3 extends over 14 amino acids. Per the germline V gene, CDR1 is DFQATT and CDR2 is SNEGSKA (reference sequence).

This clonotype was picked up many times. J is TRBJ2-7 and V is TRBV28, with 7 positions matching TRBD1. V was pared by 7 bases and J by 2 bases, with 17 bases of the junction left unmatched. CDR1 is MDHEN and CDR2 is SYDVKM in the germline V gene. The CDR3 has 17 amino acids. This CDR3 is CASTPTVYRGPPYEQYF. DNA for the CDR3: TGTGCCAGCACACCTACGGTCTACAGGGGACCCCCCTACGAGCAGTACTTC.

The chain employs TRBV20-1 and TRBJ2-7; no firm D call. V dropped 0 bases and J dropped 3 bases, with 15 bases sitting between them. The germline CDR1 and CDR2 sequences are DFQATT and SNEGSKA (reference sequence). The CDR3 extends over 15 amino acids. CDR3 bases: TGCAGTGCTAGAGATGTAACCTCTAAGGGCTACGAGCAGTACTTC. As protein: CSARDVTSKGYEQYF.

This clonotype showed up many times. V and J are TRBV10-3 and TRBJ2-7, with D maybe TRBD1 (6 bases). The CDR3 runs 15 residues. Germline V gene sequence: CDR1 ENHRY, CDR2 SYGVKD. Trimming removed 0 bases at V and 7 bases at J, with 16 bases between. CDR3 in amino acids: CAISESLDSSAEQYF. DNA of the CDR3: TGTGCCATCAGTGAGTCCTTGGACAGCTCCGCGGAGCAGTACTTC.

V gene TRBV7-9 combines with J gene TRBJ1-4, with a possible D match to TRBD1 (5 bases). V was pared by 0 bases and J by 8 bases, with 7 bases between. In germline, CDR1 is SEHNR, CDR2 FQNEAQ (reference sequence). The length of the CDR3 is 13 residues. The CDR3 nucleotides read TGTGCCAGCAGCTTAGCGAAGGGGGAAAAACTGTTTTTT. It yields the protein CASSLAKGEKLFF.

The chain uses TRBV3-1 and TRBJ2-7, with a tentative D call TRBD1 (6 bases). Trimming took off 0 bases at V and 1 base at J, with 7 bases between the two ends. This CDR3 has 14 amino acids. Per the germline V gene, CDR1 is LGHDT and CDR2 is YNNKEL (reference sequence). The CDR3 coding sequence is TGTGCCAGCAGCCAAGAACAGGGATCCTACGAGCAGTACTTC. It encodes CASSQEQGSYEQYF.

The chain carries TRBV5-1 and TRBJ2-2; 8 bases agree with TRBD1. The CDR3 loop spans 16 amino acids. After removal of 4 bases from V and 6 bases from J, the junction contained 11 bases not matched to a gene. Germline V gene data show CDR1 as SGHRS and CDR2 as YFSETQ. The CDR3 here is CASSAGQGFGPGELFF. CDR3 nucleotides: TGCGCCAGCAGCGCCGGACAGGGCTTTGGACCCGGGGAGCTGTTTTTT.

In this sample, this clonotype turned up a few times. This clone may be a read error of a much larger clone one base away. The CDR3 spells CASSPDRENQPQHF. Here the CDR3 DNA reads TGTGCCAGCAGCCCGGACAGGGAAAATCAGCCCCAGCATTTT. The rearrangement joins TRBV11-2 to TRBJ1-5, with 8 bases fitting TRBD1. V gave up 5 bases and J gave up 4 bases; unmatched junction bases: 4. CDR1 SGHAT and CDR2 FQNNGV come from the germline V gene. The CDR3 spans 14 residues.

This clonotype was picked up many times. The chain is built from TRBV11-2 and TRBJ1-1; 10 bases align to TRBD1. The CDR3 runs 15 residues. V dropped 5 bases and J dropped 5; count of bases not matched to a gene: 8. Germline V lookup: CDR1 SGHAT, CDR2 FQNNGV. The CDR3 region has the DNA TGTGCCAGCAGCATACGACAGGGGGCACGGACTGAAGCTTTCTTT. This translates into CASSIRQGARTEAFF.

The chain recombines TRBV19 with TRBJ2-7; TRBD1 matches at 7 bases. This CDR3 region has 13 residues. Losses at the gene ends were 4 bases for V and 4 bases for J; bases not matched to a gene: 4. Germline V gene sequence: CDR1 LNHDA, CDR2 SQIVND (reference sequence). CDR3 coding DNA: TGTGCCAGTAGTAATCCCAGGGGGTACGAGCAGTACTTC. Translation gives CASSNPRGYEQYF.

This chain connects TRBV6-6 to TRBJ1-4, with TRBD1 identical over 7 bases. CDR1 MNHNY and CDR2 SVGAGI come from the germline V gene (reference sequence). The CDR3 is 16 residues long. V dropped 4 bases and J dropped 2; count of bases not matched to a gene: 7. The CDR3 coding sequence is TGTGCCAGCAGTTCCTCCTCGACAGGGACTAATGAAAAACTGTTTTTT. Translation gives CASSSSSTGTNEKLFF.

Only a few counts were recorded for this clonotype. This sequence joins TRBV5-1 and TRBJ2-7; D is unresolved. Trimming pared 0 bases from V and 7 bases from J, leaving 14 bases between. The CDR3 sequence is 14 residues long. Germline-derived CDR1 and CDR2 are SGHRS and YFSETQ. Here the CDR3 DNA reads TGCGCCAGCAGCTTGGGAGTTAGCCAGGAGGAGCAGTACTTC. As protein: CASSLGVSQEEQYF.

The chain couples TRBV9 to TRBJ2-1; 9 nucleotides match TRBD2. CDR1 is SGDLS and CDR2 is YYNGEE in the germline V gene. There are 18 residues in the CDR3. With 1 base clipped from V and 1 base from J, the junction kept 9 bases outside the gene matches. CDR3 nucleotides: TGTGCCAGCAGCGTACTAGCGGGACCTCCAACGTCCTACAATGAGCAGTTCTTC. This gives the protein CASSVLAGPPTSYNEQFF.